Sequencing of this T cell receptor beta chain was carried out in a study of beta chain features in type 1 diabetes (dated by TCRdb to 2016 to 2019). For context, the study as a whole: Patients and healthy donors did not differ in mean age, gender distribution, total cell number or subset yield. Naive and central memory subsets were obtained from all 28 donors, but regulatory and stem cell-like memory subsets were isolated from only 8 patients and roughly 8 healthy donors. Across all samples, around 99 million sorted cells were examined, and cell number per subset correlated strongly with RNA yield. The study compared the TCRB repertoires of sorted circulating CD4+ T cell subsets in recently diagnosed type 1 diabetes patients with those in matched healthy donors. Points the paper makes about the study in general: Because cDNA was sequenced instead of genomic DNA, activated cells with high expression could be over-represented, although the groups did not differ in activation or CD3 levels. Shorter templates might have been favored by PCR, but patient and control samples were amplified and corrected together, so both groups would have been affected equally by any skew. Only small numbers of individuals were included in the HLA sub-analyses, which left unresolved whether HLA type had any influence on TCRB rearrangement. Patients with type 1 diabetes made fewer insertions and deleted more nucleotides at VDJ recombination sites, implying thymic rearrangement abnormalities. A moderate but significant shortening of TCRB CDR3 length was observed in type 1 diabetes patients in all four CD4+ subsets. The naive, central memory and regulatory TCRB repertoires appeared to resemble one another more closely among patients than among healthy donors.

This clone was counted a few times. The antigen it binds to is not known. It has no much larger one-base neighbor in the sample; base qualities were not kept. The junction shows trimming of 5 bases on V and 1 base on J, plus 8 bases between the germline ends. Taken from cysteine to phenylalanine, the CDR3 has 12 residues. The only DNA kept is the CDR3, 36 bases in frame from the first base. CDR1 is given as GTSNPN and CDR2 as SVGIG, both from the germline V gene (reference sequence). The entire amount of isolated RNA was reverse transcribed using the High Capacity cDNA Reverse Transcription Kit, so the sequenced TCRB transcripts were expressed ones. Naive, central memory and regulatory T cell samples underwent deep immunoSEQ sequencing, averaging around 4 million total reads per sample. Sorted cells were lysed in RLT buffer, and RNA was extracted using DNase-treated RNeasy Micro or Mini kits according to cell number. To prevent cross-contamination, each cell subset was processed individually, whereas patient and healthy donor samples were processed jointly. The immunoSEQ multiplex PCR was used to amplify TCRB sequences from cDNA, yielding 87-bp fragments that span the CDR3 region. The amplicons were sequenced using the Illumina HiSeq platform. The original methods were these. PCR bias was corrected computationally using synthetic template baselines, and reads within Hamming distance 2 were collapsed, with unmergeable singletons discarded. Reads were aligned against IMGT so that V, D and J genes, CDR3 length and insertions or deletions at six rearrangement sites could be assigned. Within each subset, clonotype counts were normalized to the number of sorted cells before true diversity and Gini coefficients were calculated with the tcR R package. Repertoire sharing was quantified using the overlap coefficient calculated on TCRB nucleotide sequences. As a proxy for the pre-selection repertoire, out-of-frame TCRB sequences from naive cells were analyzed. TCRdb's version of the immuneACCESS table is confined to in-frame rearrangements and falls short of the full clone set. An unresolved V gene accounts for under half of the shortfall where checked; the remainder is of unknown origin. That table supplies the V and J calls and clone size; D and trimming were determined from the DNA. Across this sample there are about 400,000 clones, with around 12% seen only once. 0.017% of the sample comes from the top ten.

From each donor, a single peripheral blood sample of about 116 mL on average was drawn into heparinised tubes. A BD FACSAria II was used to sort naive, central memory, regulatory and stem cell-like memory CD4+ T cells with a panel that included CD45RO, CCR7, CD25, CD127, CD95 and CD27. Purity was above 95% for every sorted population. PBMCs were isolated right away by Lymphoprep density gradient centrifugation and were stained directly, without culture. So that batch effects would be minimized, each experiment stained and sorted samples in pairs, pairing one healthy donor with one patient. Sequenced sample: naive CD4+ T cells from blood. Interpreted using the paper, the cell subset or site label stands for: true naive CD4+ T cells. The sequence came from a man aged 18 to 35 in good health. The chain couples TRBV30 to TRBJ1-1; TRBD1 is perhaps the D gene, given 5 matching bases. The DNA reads TGTGCCTGGCGGACACCGAACACTGAAGCTTTCTTT. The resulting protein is CAWRTPNTEAFF.